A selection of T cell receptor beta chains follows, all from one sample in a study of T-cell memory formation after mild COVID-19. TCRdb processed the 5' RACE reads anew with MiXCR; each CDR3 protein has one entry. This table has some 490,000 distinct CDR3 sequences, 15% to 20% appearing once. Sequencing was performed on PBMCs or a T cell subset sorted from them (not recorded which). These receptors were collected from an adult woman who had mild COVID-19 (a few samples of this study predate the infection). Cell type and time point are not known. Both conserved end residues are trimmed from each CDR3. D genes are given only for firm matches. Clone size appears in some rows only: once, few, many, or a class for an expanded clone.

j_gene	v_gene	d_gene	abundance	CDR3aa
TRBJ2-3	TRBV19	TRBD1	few	ASSRQGPFTDTQY
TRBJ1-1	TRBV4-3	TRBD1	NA	ASSQRTGDNLLNTEAF
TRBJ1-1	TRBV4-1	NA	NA	ASSLSPTGKTEAF
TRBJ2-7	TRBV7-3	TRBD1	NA	ASGVDRTHEQY
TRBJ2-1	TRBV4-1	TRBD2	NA	ASSQALAGDFEQF
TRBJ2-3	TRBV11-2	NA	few	ASSYGPTRGTDTQY
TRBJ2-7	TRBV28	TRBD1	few	ASRPNRGPTDEQY
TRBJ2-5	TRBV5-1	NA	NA	ASSFGYSRQETQY
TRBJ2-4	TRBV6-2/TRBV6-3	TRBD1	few	ASRPHWTGSAKNIQY
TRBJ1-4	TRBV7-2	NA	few	ASSQGRGGNEKLF
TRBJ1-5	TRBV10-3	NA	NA	AISEGTLRPQH
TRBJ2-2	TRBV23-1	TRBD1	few	ASRDQGDNTGELF
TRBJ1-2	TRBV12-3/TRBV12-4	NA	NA	ASSYPGPARGYT
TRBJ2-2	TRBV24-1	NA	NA	ATSITLGRELF
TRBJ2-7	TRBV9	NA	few	ASSPHGRSDSYEQY
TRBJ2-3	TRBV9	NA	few	ASSGGENTDTQY